Listed below are T cell receptor beta chains from one sample, sequenced in a study of blood T cell repertoires in COVID-19. Profiling relied on immunoSEQ multiplex PCR, and the TCRdb table lists in-frame clones only, not all of them. The profile shows 160,000 or so clones, about 83% of them singletons. The sample comprised peripheral blood. All receptors derive from a woman aged 70 to 79 with COVID-19, enrolled during active disease. Both conserved end residues are part of each CDR3. Fields, in order: CDR3 length, V gene, CDR3 protein.

len: 15; v_gene: TRBV30; CDR3aa: CAWSGGSLYTDTQYF
len: 14; v_gene: TRBV28; CDR3aa: CASRAGGILDGYTF
len: 14; v_gene: TRBV5-1; CDR3aa: CASSPGQNGNTIYF
len: 14; v_gene: TRBV7-2; CDR3aa: CASRRVATNEKLFF
len: 15; v_gene: TRBV3-1/TRBV3-2; CDR3aa: CASSQDGGANEKLFF
len: 17; v_gene: TRBV24-1; CDR3aa: CATSESGQGTFSEPQHF
len: 17; v_gene: TRBV9; CDR3aa: CASSVIGEQDVYNEQFF
len: 12; v_gene: TRBV21-1; CDR3aa: CASSKAQPEQYF
len: 15; v_gene: TRBV5-1; CDR3aa: CASSFATGGDSPLHF
len: 14; v_gene: TRBV21-1; CDR3aa: CASSKVSEAEKLFF
len: 13; v_gene: TRBV12-3/TRBV12-4; CDR3aa: CASSFSPDTEAFF
len: 17; v_gene: TRBV7-3; CDR3aa: CASSPYRLTDSYNEQFF
len: 15; v_gene: TRBV27; CDR3aa: CASSPGQGAGSPLHF
len: 15; v_gene: TRBV28; CDR3aa: CASKSQGSGNQPQHF
len: 15; v_gene: TRBV6-1; CDR3aa: CASSEDENGNTEAFF
len: 15; v_gene: TRBV2; CDR3aa: CASSEPGGRVQPQHF
len: 13; v_gene: TRBV2; CDR3aa: CASSEYGVYGYTF
len: 17; v_gene: TRBV11-2; CDR3aa: CASSVWGGNSGANVLTF
len: 16; v_gene: TRBV9; CDR3aa: CASSVEGATNTGELFF
len: 13; v_gene: TRBV28; CDR3aa: CASRPQGRVRAFF
len: 14; v_gene: TRBV5-6; CDR3aa: CASSLDVRSEKLFF
len: 12; v_gene: TRBV29-1; CDR3aa: CSVTGVFYGYTF